This paragraph covers one T cell receptor (beta chain) sequence. This clonotype was counted ten times or more. Which antigen it targets is not known. Base qualities are not provided; no much larger clone lies one nucleotide away. Library preparation was by 5' RACE. Sequenced using an Illumina HiSeq 2500. A second PCR of about 7 to 12 cycles was run with a J-beta primer mix and a sample-barcoded 5' primer. A unique molecular identifier was introduced onto each TCR beta cDNA molecule by a template-switch 5' adaptor carrying 12 random nucleotides. At least 2.5 million CDR3-containing paired-end reads were obtained from each sample. First-strand cDNA was synthesized from all RNA with the Mint cDNA synthesis kit, primed by a TRBC-specific oligonucleotide. Following uracil-DNA glycosylase treatment, all cDNA underwent a first 18-cycle PCR with the universal primers M1SS and BC2_uni_R. From the authors' description of their analysis: Each sample was normalized by randomly selecting 1 million high-quality reads, each carrying a distinct molecular identifier. Instead of being binned into consensus sequences, reads with shared molecular identifiers were discarded. MiTCR, set to a Q25 quality threshold and the strictest error-elimination algorithm, was used for CDR3 identification, clonotype clustering and error correction. A nonparametric unseen species model using Euler transformation provided a lower-bound estimate of total TCR beta diversity. The raw public reads went through TCRdb reprocessing: fastp at Q25, MiXCR clone calling, in-frame beta chains kept. For every CDR3 protein sequence, its rows merge into one entry that carries the most common genes and DNA. The V and J calls shown here were made by TCRdb, not taken from the authors' results. The sample data list hundreds of thousands of distinct CDR3 sequences, and around 20% of these were observed just once. Around 3.4% of the sample is taken by the ten largest.

The sample is drawn from a study of blood T cells in healthy people across ages (dated by TCRdb to between 2014 and 2017). Background on the whole study: In model experiments, template switching captured roughly one uniquely barcoded TCR beta cDNA molecule for every two T cells. To track age-related changes in TCR beta repertoire diversity, the study relied on deep sequencing normalized with unique cDNA molecular identifiers. The donors were split into four age groups: young (average around 16 years), middle-aged (more than 35), aged (62) and long-lived (more than 80). Donors of different ages were randomly distributed across sequencing lanes to avoid experimental bias. Two additional independent replicas of 1 million unique cDNA reads from the same blood draw were analyzed for two donors (one aged 18 to 30 and one aged 80 or older). The study at large found these results: Observed TCR beta diversity per million T cells fell roughly linearly with age, and a significant reduction was already apparent by age around 39. Because donor CMV infection status was unknown, age-related changes in expanded clonotypes were potentially confounded. Estimates of total diversity based on one million sequenced T cells were considered lower bounds and underestimates. The long-lived group showed more naive CD4+ T cells, fewer expanded clones and increased TCR diversity than the aged group, suggesting age selection. Since profiling was done on bulk unsorted PBMCs, naive and antigen-experienced compartments could not be conclusively compared. Observed TCR beta diversity correlated strongly with the percentage of naive T cells measured by flow cytometry.

Systemically healthy Caucasian individuals from Russia, around 39 in total and aged roughly 6 to 100 years, were included as donors. Each donor gave about 9.7 milliliters of peripheral blood, drawn into EDTA-treated Vacutainer tubes. Ficoll-Paque density-gradient centrifugation was used to isolate PBMCs, with at least 7 million obtained per sample. Trizol reagent was used to extract total RNA from the PBMCs, yielding at least 5 micrograms per sample. Naive CD45RAhigh/CD27high T cell percentages were measured by flow cytometry on a PBMC aliquot from every donor. Germline trimming amounts to 7 bases on V and 1 base on J, with 7 as the count of junction bases outside the gene matches. The CDR3, cysteine through phenylalanine, is 15 amino acids long. Only the CDR3 DNA stays, 45 bases, in frame from base 1. CDR1 KGHDR and CDR2 SFDVKD are derived from the germline V gene.

This TCR came from a man aged 65 to 79 in good health. The sequencing sample was made of blood. The rearranged segments are TRBV24-1 and TRBJ2-5; the central 8 bases match TRBD1. The CDR3 sequence is CATSEGQVGQETQYF. The DNA is as follows: TGTGCCACCAGCGAGGGACAGGTCGGCCAAGAGACCCAGTACTTC.